Presented here are 21 T cell receptor beta chains from one specimen sequenced in a study of cytomegalovirus exposure and HLA in healthy donors. Both 60 Vbeta primers and 13 Jbeta primers went into the PCR. Method: immunoSEQ multiplex PCR; TCRdb's copy keeps in-frame clones and lacks some. The top ten hold about 1.3% of the sample, which has some 190,000 clones, less than 90% seen once. The specimen sequenced was PBMCs. The receptors derive from a girl between 10 and 17 years old in good health and CMV-seropositive.

The chain employs TRBV7-6 and TRBJ2-7; 9 nucleotides match TRBD1. This CDR3 is 14 amino acids long. V shed 1 base, J shed 6 bases, and the junction held 4 bases outside the gene matches. Germline V CDR1 and CDR2: SGHVS, FNYEAQ. The CDR3 sequence is CASSLETGGGEQYF. In DNA, the CDR3 is TGTGCCAGCAGCTTAGAGACAGGGGGAGGCGAGCAGTACTTC.

The J gene is TRBJ2-1, the V gene TRBV15; D might be TRBD2 (5 bases). The CDR3 spans 14 residues. The V end lost 2 bases, the J end lost 7 bases, and 12 bases lay between the germline ends. Per germline, CDR1 LNHNV and CDR2 YYDKDF (reference sequence). CDR3 loop: CATSRQRTGNEQFF. The CDR3 DNA sequence: TGTGCCACCAGCAGACAACGGACGGGAAATGAGCAGTTCTTC. The complete variable domain, with remaining parts taken from reference TRBV15 and TRBJ2-1, reads DAMVIQNPRYQVTQFGKPVTLSCSQTLNHNVMYWYQQKSSQAPKLLFHYYDKDFNNEADTPDNFQSRRPNTSFCFLDIRSPGLGDTAMYLCATSRQRTGNEQFFGPGTRLTVL.

The table lists this clone with a count of one. V usage is TRBV7-2 and J usage is TRBJ2-2; D perhaps matches TRBD2 (5 bases). The length of the CDR3 is 16 residues. The V and J ends lost 0 bases and 4 bases respectively, with 12 bases between them. Germline assignment: CDR1 SGHTA and CDR2 FQGNSA. CDR3 amino acids: CASSLASTRGTGELFF. In nucleotides, the CDR3 is TGTGCCAGCAGCTTAGCTAGCACTCGGGGCACCGGGGAGCTGTTTTTT.

This chain uses TRBV2 with TRBJ2-3; D is possibly TRBD2 (5 bases). Germline values: CDR1 SNHLY, CDR2 FYNNEI. CDR3 size: 13 residues. Trimming pared 4 bases from V and 13 bases from J, leaving 18 bases between. The CDR3 reads CASSVPPSGNKYF. CDR3 nucleotide sequence: TGTGCCAGCAGTGTGCCTCCCAGCGGAAACAAGTATTTT.

In this sample, this clone turned up once. The chain is built from TRBV6-5 and TRBJ2-7; D ambiguous. V was trimmed by 0 bases and J by 2 bases, leaving 8 bases between them. Germline-derived CDR1 and CDR2 are MNHEY and SVGAGI. The CDR3 extends over 14 amino acids. This CDR3 reads CASSYSADTYEQYF. CDR3 DNA: TGTGCCAGCAGTTACTCGGCAGATACCTACGAGCAGTACTTC.

Written as DNA, the CDR3 is TGTGCCAGCAGCCCGACAGGGCCTCTCTACGAGCAGTACTTC. Its translation is CASSPTGPLYEQYF. The chain carries TRBV6-5 and TRBJ2-7, with TRBD1 matching 7 bases. This CDR3 spans 14 amino acids. With V trimmed by 6 bases and J by 3 bases, 8 bases remained unmatched. Germline V lookup: CDR1 MNHEY, CDR2 SVGAGI.

The chain employs TRBV5-6 and TRBJ1-4; possible D gene TRBD1, 5 bases. The CDR3 is 14 residues long. Trimming left V 0 bases short and J 5 bases short, with 8 bases between. Germline V lookup: CDR1 SGHDT, CDR2 YYEEEE. The CDR3 reads CASSLGTRNEKLFF. The CDR3 nucleotides read TGTGCCAGCAGCTTGGGGACACGCAATGAAAAACTGTTTTTT.

DNA for the CDR3: TGTGCCAGCAGGTGGGAGGGAGTCTCTTATCAGCCCCAGCATTTT. Protein: CASRWEGVSYQPQHF. The chain uses TRBV6-1 and TRBJ1-5; D not certain. Trimming removed 6 bases at V and 5 bases at J, with 17 bases between. There are 15 residues in the CDR3. Germline V gene data show CDR1 as MNHNS and CDR2 as SASEGT.

The count of this clone is one. J is TRBJ2-5 and V is TRBV19; 9 positions agree with TRBD1. This CDR3 has 13 amino acids. Germline values: CDR1 LNHDA, CDR2 SQIVND (reference sequence). With V trimmed by 6 bases and J by 3 bases, 2 bases remained unmatched. This chain's CDR3 is CASRRTGEETQYF. CDR3 nucleotide sequence: TGTGCCAGTAGACGGACAGGGGAAGAGACCCAGTACTTC.

V usage is TRBV6-6 and J usage is TRBJ2-7; 12 bases are shared with TRBD1. CDR3 size: 13 residues. Germline trimming cut 6 bases from V and 5 bases from J; bases unmatched to any gene: 2. CDR1 MNHNY and CDR2 SVGAGI come from the germline V gene (reference sequence). For the CDR3, the DNA is TGTGCCAGCAGGGGACAGGGGGCGAACGAGCAGTACTTC. Residues: CASRGQGANEQYF.

This sequence joins TRBV6-5 and TRBJ2-7; 11 bases match TRBD2. The CDR3 is made up of 16 amino acids. Per germline, CDR1 MNHEY and CDR2 SVGAGI. V dropped 2 bases and J dropped 0; count of bases not matched to a gene: 3. CDR3 region: CASSYIAGGSSYEQYF. The CDR3 DNA follows: TGTGCCAGCAGTTACATAGCGGGAGGGAGCTCCTACGAGCAGTACTTC.

The V and J genes are TRBV6-5 and TRBJ2-7; 12 nucleotides line up with TRBD1. The junction had 6 bases not matched to a gene; V was cut back by 7 bases and J by 2 bases. The CDR3 totals 15 residues. Germline V gene lookup returns CDR1 MNHEY and CDR2 SVGAGI. The CDR3 DNA reads as TGTGCCAGCAAGGCCAGGGACAGGGGGCCCTACGAGCAGTACTTC. This encodes CASKARDRGPYEQYF.

This clone was recorded a few times. The chain couples TRBV4-1 to TRBJ1-3, with TRBD1 identical over 8 bases. This CDR3 is 15 amino acids long. The ends lost 6 bases at V and 2 bases at J; junction bases unmatched: 6. Germline V gene sequence: CDR1 MGHRA, CDR2 YSYEKL. The CDR3: CASSSRQGPGNTIYF. The CDR3 DNA follows: TGCGCCAGCAGTTCGAGACAGGGGCCTGGAAACACCATATATTTT.

This chain links TRBV19 with TRBJ2-1; TRBD2 matches at 11 bases. The junction had 15 bases not matched to a gene; V was cut back by 7 bases and J by 4 bases. Germline V gene lookup returns CDR1 LNHDA and CDR2 SQIVND (reference sequence). This CDR3 comprises 18 residues. The CDR3 is CASKIRASGRTVYNEQFF. CDR3 DNA sequence: TGTGCCAGTAAAATCCGGGCTAGCGGGAGGACAGTTTACAATGAGCAGTTCTTC.

The CDR3 region is CASSLAFLREENTIYF. Written as DNA, the CDR3 is TGTGCCAGCAGCTTAGCGTTTTTGAGGGAAGAAAACACCATATATTTT. The V and J genes are TRBV7-9 and TRBJ1-3; D is unresolved. Trimming pared 0 bases from V and 6 bases from J, leaving 15 bases between. From germline, CDR1 is SEHNR and CDR2 FQNEAQ (reference sequence). This CDR3 contains 16 residues.

The chain joins TRBV7-6 to TRBJ2-2; D perhaps matches TRBD2 (5 bases). CDR1 and CDR2 (germline): SGHVS, FNYEAQ. Trimming cost V 5 bases and J 4 bases, with 14 bases left between them. CDR3 length equals 15 residues. The chain's CDR3 is CASSLTEGPTGELFF. In DNA form, the CDR3 reads TGTGCCAGCAGCCTCACTGAGGGCCCCACCGGGGAGCTGTTTTTT.

This clone was observed a handful of times. This chain connects TRBV19 to TRBJ1-1; a possible D gene is TRBD1 (6 bases). Germline lookup yields CDR1 LNHDA and CDR2 SQIVND (reference sequence). V was shortened by 5 bases and J by 1 base, with 11 bases between the two germline ends. This CDR3 spans 14 amino acids. The CDR3 loop is CASSLTGWNTEAFF. The DNA of the CDR3 is TGTGCCAGTAGTTTGACAGGTTGGAACACTGAAGCTTTCTTT.

The DNA for the CDR3 is TGTGCCTGGAACGGAGGACAGGGGAATGAAAAACTGTTTTTT. It codes for CAWNGGQGNEKLFF. V and J are TRBV30 and TRBJ1-4; 9 bases map to TRBD1. This CDR3 region has 14 residues. V dropped 4 bases and J dropped 5; count of bases not matched to a gene: 5. Germline CDR1 reads GTSNPN; CDR2 reads SVGIG (reference sequence). The whole variable domain, remainder taken from reference TRBV30 and TRBJ1-4, is SQTIHQWPATLVQPVGSPLSLECTVEGTSNPNLYWYRQAAGRGLQLLFYSVGIGQISSEVPQNLSASRPQDRQFILSSKKLLLSDSGFYLCAWNGGQGNEKLFFGSGTQLSVL.

The V call is TRBV14, the J call TRBJ1-5; the D gene is possibly TRBD1 (5 bases). The CDR3 is 14 residues long. V lost 1 base, J lost 7 bases, and 11 bases lay in between. The germline V gene encodes CDR1 SGHDN and CDR2 FVKESK. CDR3 coding DNA: TGTGCCAGCAGCCAAGGGGGCGCGGGACAGCCCCAGCATTTT. Translated, it gives CASSQGGAGQPQHF.

This chain links TRBV6-8 with TRBJ2-7, with TRBD2 matching over 12 bases. From germline, CDR1 is MNHGY and CDR2 SAAAGT. The V gene end was trimmed by 6 bases and the J gene end by 2 bases; junction bases not matched to a gene: 11. The CDR3 has 17 amino acids. CDR3 bases: TGTGCCAGCAGCTCGAACTCTAGCGGGAGGGCCACCTACGAGCAGTACTTC. Protein product: CASSSNSSGRATYEQYF.

The rearrangement uses TRBV10-3 and TRBJ2-3; 9 bases line up with TRBD1. The J segment lost 2 bases and the V segment lost 7 bases, leaving 4 bases of the junction unmatched. CDR1 is ENHRY and CDR2 is SYGVKD in the germline V gene. This CDR3 is built from 14 residues. CDR3 region: CAITGQGYTDTQYF. Written as DNA, the CDR3 is TGTGCCATCACCGGACAGGGGTACACAGATACGCAGTATTTT.